This entry lists 17 T cell receptor beta chains sequenced from one sample in a study of cytomegalovirus exposure and HLA in healthy donors. With 60 Vbeta and 13 Jbeta primers, the PCR was carried out. Clones were read by immunoSEQ multiplex PCR, and TCRdb kept only the in-frame ones, dropping some. The data contain 92,000 or so clones, approximately 69% of them seen just once; the ten biggest clones take up 20% to 25%. The sequencing input was PBMCs. The receptors derive from a woman in her fifties or sixties in good health and CMV-seropositive.

CDR3 sequence reads: CASSYGRRGTYEQYF. The CDR3 DNA reads TGTGCCAGCAGTTACGGGCGCAGGGGTACGTACGAGCAGTACTTC. The chain employs TRBV6-6 and TRBJ2-7, with D possibly being TRBD1 (6 bases). Trimming took off 2 bases at V and 4 bases at J, with 15 bases between the two ends. The CDR3 is 15 residues long. CDR1 and CDR2 from the germline V gene are MNHNY and SVGAGI (reference sequence).

CDR3 sequence: CASSTRLAGGPNTGELFF. The DNA for the CDR3 is TGTGCCAGCAGCACACGACTAGCGGGGGGACCGAACACCGGGGAGCTGTTTTTT. The J gene is TRBJ2-2, the V gene TRBV7-8, with 13 bases aligning to TRBD2. This CDR3 contains 18 residues. CDR1 SGHVS and CDR2 FQNEAQ come from the germline V gene. Trimming took 5 bases from V and 0 from J; bases not matched to a gene: 6.

This clone came up a few times. The chain couples TRBV18 to TRBJ1-1; TRBD1 agrees at 8 bases. This CDR3 has 16 residues. In germline, CDR1 is KGHSH, CDR2 LQKENI. After removal of 3 bases from V and 4 bases from J, the junction contained 10 bases not matched to a gene. Here the CDR3 reads CASSPGQGAMGTEAFF. The DNA of the CDR3 is TGTGCCAGCTCACCGGGGCAGGGGGCTATGGGCACTGAAGCTTTCTTT.

This chain joins TRBV7-6 and TRBJ2-5; TRBD1 agrees at 8 bases. V shed 5 bases and J 5 bases; nucleotides not matched to a gene: 7. CDR3 length: 14 residues. The germline V gene has CDR1 SGHVS and CDR2 FNYEAQ. CDR3 sequence (DNA): TGTGCCAGCAGCACAAACAGGGGGTTGGAGACCCAGTACTTC. This sequence encodes CASSTNRGLETQYF.

The rearrangement joins TRBV19 to TRBJ2-4; TRBD2 aligns across 8 bases. With V trimmed by 6 bases and J by 0 bases, 16 bases remained unmatched. Germline V gene sequence: CDR1 LNHDA, CDR2 SQIVND (reference sequence). This CDR3 has 19 amino acids. The CDR3 region has the DNA TGTGCCAGTAGAGGTGTCGGCGGGGGGCTGACCTTAGCCAAAAACATTCAGTACTTC. Translation: CASRGVGGGLTLAKNIQYF. The whole variable domain, filled in from reference TRBV19 and TRBJ2-4, reads DGGITQSPKYLFRKEGQNVTLSCEQNLNHDAMYWYRQDPGQGLRLIYYSQIVNDFQKGDIAEGYSVSREKKESFPLTVTSAQKNPTAFYLCASRGVGGGLTLAKNIQYFGAGTRLSVL.

CDR3 in DNA: TGTGCCAGCAGTGACTCCGACAGGGAAGATGGCTACACCTTC. As protein: CASSDSDREDGYTF. This chain connects TRBV25-1 to TRBJ1-2; 7 positions agree with TRBD1. Looked up from germline, CDR1 is MGHDK and CDR2 is SYGVNS. V trimming: 3 bases; J trimming: 6 bases; junction bases outside the gene matches: 7. The CDR3 sequence is 14 residues long.

This chain joins TRBV6-5 and TRBJ1-1; D is unclear. This CDR3 spans 13 amino acids. Trimming took 4 bases from V and 1 from J, leaving 7 bases between them. CDR1 is MNHEY and CDR2 is SVGAGI in the germline V gene. In nucleotides, the CDR3 is TGTGCCAGCAGTTTACGAGAGAACACTGAAGCTTTCTTT. The encoded protein is CASSLRENTEAFF.

The J gene is TRBJ1-5, the V gene TRBV2; perhaps TRBD1 as D (6 bases). The V end lost 0 bases, the J end lost 0 bases, and 15 bases lay between the germline ends. This CDR3 spans 18 amino acids. CDR1 and CDR2 from the germline V gene are SNHLY and FYNNEI. CDR3 protein: CASSEAVGAQVSNQPQHF. The CDR3 nucleotides read TGTGCCAGCAGTGAAGCGGTGGGGGCACAGGTTAGCAATCAGCCCCAGCATTTT.

The chain couples TRBV30 to TRBJ2-1; TRBD2 matches 8 bases. V was clipped by 6 bases and J by 6 bases; unmatched bases: 10. Germline V lookup: CDR1 GTSNPN, CDR2 SVGIG (reference sequence). This CDR3 comprises 14 residues. The CDR3: CACQPAGEPNEQFF. The CDR3 DNA follows: TGTGCCTGCCAACCAGCGGGGGAACCCAATGAGCAGTTCTTC.

The chain combines TRBV30 with TRBJ1-5, with 7 bases that match TRBD1. This CDR3 contains 23 residues. J lost 0 bases, V lost 3 bases, and 29 bases had no gene match. Germline CDR1 GTSNPN, CDR2 SVGIG (reference sequence). The CDR3 loop is CAWSPPLLINRGTEIDSNQPQHF. The CDR3 DNA reads TGTGCCTGGAGCCCCCCCCTCTTAATCAACCGAGGGACAGAGATCGATAGCAATCAGCCCCAGCATTTT.

This clone has more than one count but fewer than ten. Sequence at one end of the junction differs from germline and may be a read error. The rearrangement links TRBV7-2 to TRBJ2-1, with 9 bases aligning to TRBD2. Germline V lookup: CDR1 SGHTA, CDR2 FQGNSA. CDR3 length: 12 amino acids. This CDR3 reads CSGGLPYNEQFF. As DNA, the CDR3 is TGCAGCGGGGGGCTTCCTTACAATGAGCAGTTCTTC.

This chain links TRBV7-2 with TRBJ2-7, with unresolved D. The germline V gene has CDR1 SGHTA and CDR2 FQGNSA. V lost 3 bases and J lost 3, with 3 bases in between. The CDR3 contains 11 residues. The CDR3 DNA reads TGTGCCAGCAGCTTTAACTACGAGCAGTACTTC. Translating it yields CASSFNYEQYF.

J is TRBJ1-2 and V is TRBV7-2; the D is unclear. Germline V gene data show CDR1 as SGHTA and CDR2 as FQGNSA. This CDR3 is 13 amino acids long. The V end was cut by 3 bases, the J end by 8 bases, with 13 bases between. The CDR3 DNA reads TGTGCCAGCAGCTTGAACGGGGTTTACGGCTACACCTTC. Translating it yields CASSLNGVYGYTF.

This chain connects TRBV28 to TRBJ2-2, with 7 bases matching TRBD2. Germline V lookup: CDR1 MDHEN, CDR2 SYDVKM. The CDR3 has 11 amino acids. Trimming cost V 9 bases and J 9 bases; bases outside gene matches: 4. The CDR3 DNA follows: TGTGCCAGTACCGGGGGGAGGGAGCTGTTTTTT. Translating gives CASTGGRELFF.

The chain is built from TRBV30 and TRBJ1-1; perhaps TRBD1 as D (6 bases). Germline CDR1 GTSNPN, CDR2 SVGIG (reference sequence). Trimming took off 0 bases at V and 6 bases at J, with 17 bases between the two ends. The CDR3 runs to 15 residues. The CDR3: CAWSVHRAILAEAFF. In DNA form, the CDR3 reads TGTGCCTGGAGTGTACACAGGGCAATCTTGGCTGAAGCTTTCTTT.

The V gene is TRBV7-8, the J gene TRBJ1-1; D is possibly TRBD1 (6 bases). CDR1 SGHVS and CDR2 FQNEAQ come from the germline V gene. V lost 5 bases and J lost 1, with 11 bases in between. CDR3 size: 14 residues. CDR3 region: CASSQGWGNTEAFF. The CDR3 DNA sequence: TGTGCCAGCAGCCAGGGGTGGGGGAACACTGAAGCTTTCTTT.

This clone occurred a few times. Here the CDR3 DNA reads TGTGCCAGCAGCCTACAGGGTGGGGAAGAAAAACTGTTTTTT. The encoded protein is CASSLQGGEEKLFF. The gene calls are TRBV9 and TRBJ1-4, with D tentatively TRBD1 (6 bases). Germline V gene lookup returns CDR1 SGDLS and CDR2 YYNGEE. The V end was cut by 4 bases, the J end by 8 bases, with 15 bases between. This CDR3 contains 14 residues.